Below, 22 T cell receptor beta chains from the same sample are listed, as sequenced in a study of T cells in Graves' hyperthyroidism and ophthalmopathy. RNA transcripts yielded amplified TCR beta CDR3 regions. Researchers ran a first-round RT-PCR on the TCR CDR3 using the HTBI primer set. Each CDR3 protein gets one entry after TCRdb re-called the multiplex PCR reads with MiXCR. The profile shows fewer than 550,000 distinct CDR3 sequences, around 22% of them singletons. The sample taken for sequencing was blood. The receptors originated from a woman between 25 and 40 years old with Graves' ophthalmopathy.

This clonotype was detected ten times or more. This chain joins TRBV6-2 or TRBV6-3 and TRBJ1-1; 9 nucleotides line up with TRBD1. V lost 4 bases to trimming and J lost 0 bases; unmatched junction nucleotides: 3. Germline V lookup: CDR1 MNHEY, CDR2 SVGEGT. The CDR3 runs 15 residues. The CDR3 protein is CASSWDRDMNTEAFF. CDR3 coding DNA: TGTGCCAGCAGTTGGGACAGGGACATGAACACTGAAGCTTTCTTT.

There are a few counts of this clonotype. The rearrangement links TRBV13 to TRBJ1-2; D is possibly TRBD1 (5 bases). This CDR3 region has 18 residues. V was shortened by 1 base and J by 2 bases, with 20 bases between the two germline ends. Germline V gene sequence: CDR1 PRHDT, CDR2 FYEKMQ (reference sequence). The CDR3 loop is CASSLVGSQGVSNYGYTF. The CDR3 DNA reads as TGTGCCAGCAGCTTAGTCGGGTCCCAGGGAGTGTCCAACTATGGCTACACCTTC.

This clonotype was recorded at least ten times. The chain recombines TRBV5-1 with TRBJ1-1; the match to TRBD1 covers 7 bases. CDR3 length equals 16 residues. J lost 4 bases, V lost 0 bases, and 9 bases had no gene match. Germline assignment: CDR1 SGHRS and CDR2 YFSETQ. The CDR3 is CASSLVAQGGGTEAFF. The CDR3 nucleotides are TGCGCCAGCAGCTTGGTGGCGCAGGGGGGCGGCACTGAAGCTTTCTTT.

This clonotype was found many times. The V call is TRBV19, the J call TRBJ2-7; 10 positions match TRBD1. The CDR3 runs to 14 residues. V lost 10 bases to trimming and J lost 5 bases; unmatched junction nucleotides: 11. Germline V gene sequence: CDR1 LNHDA, CDR2 SQIVND (reference sequence). CDR3 bases: TGTGCCACGAGACAGACAGGGGGCTCGGACGAGCAGTACTTC. Protein sequence: CATRQTGGSDEQYF.

This clonotype occurred many times. V usage is TRBV6-5 and J usage is TRBJ2-7; D may be TRBD1 (6 bases). Germline V gene sequence: CDR1 MNHEY, CDR2 SVGAGI. Trimming left V 7 bases short and J 2 bases short, with 27 bases between. This CDR3 spans 18 amino acids. The CDR3 coding sequence is TGTGCCAGCACTTATCCCCCTCGTCTGACAGGTAGGCCCTACGAGCAGTACTTC. Translated: CASTYPPRLTGRPYEQYF.

Many counts were recorded for this clonotype. V gene TRBV12-3 or TRBV12-4 combines with J gene TRBJ1-2; 8 bases agree with TRBD1. V trimming: 0 bases; J trimming: 8 bases; junction bases outside the gene matches: 2. The CDR3 totals 13 residues. The CDR3 loop reads CASSLADRGGYTF. In nucleotides, the CDR3 is TGTGCCAGCAGTTTAGCTGACAGGGGAGGCTACACCTTC.

In this sample, this clonotype turned up many times. The genes are TRBV11-1 and TRBJ2-7, with D tentatively TRBD1 or TRBD2 (6 bases each). The CDR3 loop spans 13 amino acids. The V gene's germline CDR1 is SGHAT and CDR2 FQDESV (reference sequence). V dropped 5 bases and J dropped 6 bases, with 14 bases sitting between them. CDR3 sequence reads: CASSPRRGSEQYF. The CDR3 DNA is TGTGCCAGCAGCCCCCGGAGGGGGAGCGAGCAGTACTTC.

This chain links TRBV19 with TRBJ2-1; TRBD2 matches at 13 bases. The V gene end was trimmed by 5 bases and the J gene end by 10 bases; junction bases not matched to a gene: 11. The germline CDR1 and CDR2 sequences are LNHDA and SQIVND (reference sequence). The CDR3 has 16 residues. CDR3 sequence: CASSVTRLAGGQEQFF. The CDR3 DNA follows: TGTGCCAGTAGTGTGACCCGACTAGCGGGGGGACAGGAGCAGTTCTTC.

The chain carries TRBV2 and TRBJ1-5, with 8 positions matching TRBD1. Unmatched junction bases numbered 14, after V lost 3 bases and J lost 7 bases. This CDR3 contains 17 residues. Germline assignment: CDR1 SNHLY and CDR2 FYNNEI. The CDR3 sequence is CASSDSLIWGQDQPQHF. The CDR3 coding sequence is TGTGCCAGCAGTGATTCCCTCATTTGGGGACAGGACCAGCCCCAGCATTTT.

In its sample, this clonotype was seen a few times. This may be a read error, as it is one base from a much larger clone. This chain joins TRBV20-1 and TRBJ2-4; D not certain. The CDR3 length is 17 residues. In germline, CDR1 is DFQATT, CDR2 SNEGSKA (reference sequence). The ends were cut back, 4 bases at V and 9 bases at J, with 28 bases in the middle. In nucleotides, the CDR3 is TGCAGTGCTAATAAAAGAACGGCCCCCCCCAAATCGACCATTCAGTACTTC. It specifies CSANKRTAPPKSTIQYF.

This chain uses TRBV11-2 with TRBJ2-5; 9 bases map to TRBD1. The length of the CDR3 is 15 residues. The ends lost 1 base at V and 5 bases at J; junction bases unmatched: 5. CDR1 is SGHAT, CDR2 FQNNGV, per germline. The CDR3 coding sequence is TGTGCCAGCAGCTTAGGGACAGGGGAGCGGGAGACCCAGTACTTC. The encoded protein is CASSLGTGERETQYF.

V gene TRBV19 combines with J gene TRBJ1-5, with D maybe TRBD1 (5 bases). Germline CDR1 and CDR2: LNHDA and SQIVND (reference sequence). This CDR3 comprises 13 residues. V lost 5 bases and J 5 bases, leaving 10 bases between the germline ends. The CDR3 DNA follows: TGTGCCAGTAGTCCGGACACCGATCAGCCCCAGCATTTT. It is translated as CASSPDTDQPQHF.

The chain carries TRBV2 and TRBJ1-4, with TRBD1 matching over 9 bases. CDR1 is SNHLY, CDR2 FYNNEI, per germline. The trim removed 6 bases at V and 7 bases at J, leaving 6 bases unmatched. The CDR3 length is 14 residues. CDR3 DNA sequence: TGTGCCAGCAGGGAACAGGGGGCGAGTGAAAAACTGTTTTTT. Its translation is CASREQGASEKLFF. Variable domain in full (rest from reference TRBV2 and TRBJ1-4): EPEVTQTPSHQVTQMGQEVILRCVPISNHLYFYWYRQILGQKVEFLVSFYNNEISEKSEIFDDQFSVERPDGSNFTLKIRSTKLEDSAMYFCASREQGASEKLFFGSGTQLSVL.

This clonotype showed up many times. The J gene is TRBJ2-7, the V gene TRBV2; 8 bases map to TRBD1. The germline V gene encodes CDR1 SNHLY and CDR2 FYNNEI. V lost 10 bases and J lost 1; bases outside the gene matches: 9. This CDR3 spans 14 amino acids. The CDR3 bases are TGTGCCATTGCAGGGGGCAGGGGTTCCTACGAGCAGTACTTC. Encoded protein: CAIAGGRGSYEQYF.

This clonotype was counted at least ten times. The V gene is TRBV15, the J gene TRBJ1-5; 12 positions match TRBD1. The CDR3 length is 18 residues. The J segment lost 0 bases and the V segment lost 5 bases, leaving 8 bases of the junction unmatched. CDR1 is LNHNV, CDR2 YYDKDF, per germline (reference sequence). The CDR3 DNA sequence: TGTGCCACCAGCCGGGGACAGGGGGCCTCGTATAGCAATCAGCCCCAGCATTTT. Residues: CATSRGQGASYSNQPQHF. Full variable domain (remainder filled in from reference TRBV15 and TRBJ1-5): DAMVIQNPRYQVTQFGKPVTLSCSQTLNHNVMYWYQQKSSQAPKLLFHYYDKDFNNEADTPDNFQSRRPNTSFCFLDIRSPGLGDTAMYLCATSRGQGASYSNQPQHFGDGTRLSIL.

A few counts support this clonotype. This chain connects TRBV6-5 to TRBJ1-4; D not resolved. Germline CDR1 is MNHEY and CDR2 is SVGAGI. With 2 bases removed from V and 4 bases from J, the gap between germline ends came to 2 bases. The CDR3 sequence is 12 residues long. CDR3 bases: TGTGCCAGCAGTTACAGTAATGAAAAACTGTTTTTT. Amino acid sequence: CASSYSNEKLFF.

In this sample, this clonotype turned up many times. The chain has TRBV12-3 or TRBV12-4 and TRBJ2-5; 9 bases match TRBD1. The CDR3 extends over 14 amino acids. J was trimmed by 4 bases and V by 7 bases; bases with no gene match: 7. The CDR3 is CASNHRGLGETQYF. In DNA form, the CDR3 reads TGTGCCAGCAACCACAGGGGGCTGGGAGAGACCCAGTACTTC.

The table lists this clonotype with many counts. V and J are TRBV2 and TRBJ1-2; D might be TRBD1 (5 bases). Germline V lookup: CDR1 SNHLY, CDR2 FYNNEI. Trimming shortened V by 4 bases and J by 8 bases, and 14 bases separated the two germline ends. This CDR3 contains 13 residues. The CDR3 coding sequence is TGTGCCAGCAGTGTCGTACAGGACCACGGCTACACCTTC. It encodes CASSVVQDHGYTF. The variable domain in full, completed from reference TRBV2 and TRBJ1-2, reads EPEVTQTPSHQVTQMGQEVILRCVPISNHLYFYWYRQILGQKVEFLVSFYNNEISEKSEIFDDQFSVERPDGSNFTLKIRSTKLEDSAMYFCASSVVQDHGYTFGSGTRLTVV.

The rearrangement joins TRBV7-2 to TRBJ1-6; D is unresolved. Per germline, CDR1 SGHTA and CDR2 FQGNSA. V dropped 3 bases and J dropped 7 bases, with 7 bases sitting between them. The CDR3 runs 13 residues. CDR3 nucleotide sequence: TGTGCCAGCAGCTTTATGGGGAATTCACCCCTCCACTTT. Its protein product is CASSFMGNSPLHF.

The sample holds many counts of this clonotype. V usage is TRBV19 and J usage is TRBJ1-5; D perhaps matches TRBD1 (6 bases). Trimming took 8 bases from V and 5 from J, leaving 13 bases between them. Germline CDR1 reads LNHDA; CDR2 reads SQIVND (reference sequence). The CDR3 runs to 13 residues. As DNA, the CDR3 is TGTGCCAGTTCCGAGGGGGAAGATCAGCCCCAGCATTTT. It translates to CASSEGEDQPQHF. Based on the CDR3 plus reference TRBV19 and TRBJ1-5, the full variable domain is DGGITQSPKYLFRKEGQNVTLSCEQNLNHDAMYWYRQDPGQGLRLIYYSQIVNDFQKGDIAEGYSVSREKKESFPLTVTSAQKNPTAFYLCASSEGEDQPQHFGDGTRLSIL.

This clonotype has ten or more counts. This rearrangement joins TRBV10-2 to TRBJ1-1; no clear D. Trimming cost V 2 bases and J 0 bases, with 7 bases left between them. Germline-derived CDR1 and CDR2 are WSHSY and SAAADI. The CDR3 contains 14 residues. Here the CDR3 DNA reads TGCGCCAGCAGTGAGGACTCAATGAACACTGAAGCTTTCTTT. It is translated as CASSEDSMNTEAFF.

This clonotype appeared many times. This chain connects TRBV6-5 to TRBJ2-4; possibly TRBD1 or TRBD2 for D (6 bases each). Germline V gives CDR1 MNHEY, CDR2 SVGAGI. This CDR3 comprises 17 residues. Trimming took 0 bases from V and 0 from J, leaving 12 bases between them. CDR3 protein: CASSYSQGRRAKNIQYF. CDR3 DNA: TGTGCCAGCAGTTACTCCCAGGGGAGGCGAGCCAAAAACATTCAGTACTTC.